The 16 T cell receptor beta chains presented below share a single source sample, sequenced in a study of PD-L1 blockade in urothelial cancer. Clones were read by immunoSEQ multiplex PCR, and TCRdb kept only the in-frame ones, dropping some. The sample lists 40,000 to 60,000 clones, around 80% seen once, with roughly 3.3% in the top ten. Time point denoted: pretreatment peripheral blood. The sequencing used PBMCs, collected around atezolizumab (anti-PD-L1) treatment. The receptors originated from a man between 70 and 80 years old with urothelial cancer.

The chain employs TRBV9 and TRBJ2-7; 10 bases align to TRBD2. V dropped 0 bases and J dropped 6; count of bases not matched to a gene: 9. The CDR3 loop spans 16 amino acids. CDR1 and CDR2 from the germline V gene are SGDLS and YYNGEE. CDR3 sequence (DNA): TGTGCCAGCAGCGTAGATAGAGCGGGAGGGCCGGGCGAGCAGTACTTC. Its translation: CASSVDRAGGPGEQYF.

V and J are TRBV7-9 and TRBJ2-5, with TRBD1 matching 9 bases. Germline CDR1 SEHNR, CDR2 FQNEAQ (reference sequence). The trim removed 3 bases at V and 5 bases at J, leaving 1 base unmatched. The CDR3 has 13 amino acids. DNA for the CDR3: TGTGCCAGCAGCTTGGGGACAGGGGAGACCCAGTACTTC. Translating gives CASSLGTGETQYF.

The count of this clone is one. The J gene is TRBJ1-2, the V gene TRBV28, with 10 positions matching TRBD1. Germline trimming cut 7 bases from V and 3 bases from J; bases unmatched to any gene: 14. The CDR3 length is 17 residues. Germline V CDR1 and CDR2: MDHEN, SYDVKM. The CDR3 protein is CASTLRGTGVVDYGYTF. The CDR3 DNA reads as TGTGCCAGCACCCTCAGGGGGACAGGGGTGGTAGACTATGGCTACACCTTC.

The chain uses TRBV4-3 and TRBJ1-2; D gene ambiguous. With 2 bases removed from V and 4 bases from J, the gap between germline ends came to 17 bases. Germline V gives CDR1 LGHNA, CDR2 YSLEER. The CDR3 extends over 16 amino acids. The CDR3 is CASSQTIVPRGYGYTF. In DNA, the CDR3 is TGCGCCAGCAGCCAAACCATTGTACCACGGGGCTATGGCTACACCTTC.

V usage is TRBV19 and J usage is TRBJ1-2, with TRBD1 matching 7 bases. Per the germline V gene, CDR1 is LNHDA and CDR2 is SQIVND (reference sequence). V lost 5 bases to trimming and J lost 8 bases; unmatched junction nucleotides: 8. This CDR3 spans 13 amino acids. The CDR3 spells CASSGEGAQGYTF. CDR3 coding DNA: TGTGCCAGTAGTGGAGAGGGGGCGCAGGGCTACACCTTC. Combining the CDR3 with reference TRBV19 and TRBJ1-2 gives the whole variable domain DGGITQSPKYLFRKEGQNVTLSCEQNLNHDAMYWYRQDPGQGLRLIYYSQIVNDFQKGDIAEGYSVSREKKESFPLTVTSAQKNPTAFYLCASSGEGAQGYTFGSGTRLTVV.

This clone was seen just once. The chain recombines TRBV5-6 with TRBJ1-4, with 9 bases matching TRBD1. CDR1 and CDR2 from the germline V gene are SGHDT and YYEEEE. This CDR3 is built from 15 residues. Germline trimming cut 0 bases from V and 8 bases from J; bases unmatched to any gene: 5. The CDR3 DNA reads TGTGCCAGCAGCTTGGGGGGACAGGGTAAAGAAAAACTGTTTTTT. This codes for CASSLGGQGKEKLFF.

The chain is built from TRBV14 and TRBJ2-5, with a weak D call TRBD2 (6 bases). This CDR3 region has 20 residues. Between the trimmed V and J ends, which lost 7 bases and 2 bases, there was a span of 32 bases. CDR1 and CDR2 from the germline V gene are SGHDN and FVKESK. The CDR3 region is CASIIDWRGRCQIEQETQYF. In DNA, the CDR3 is TGTGCCAGCATTATCGATTGGAGGGGCCGTTGTCAGATCGAACAAGAGACCCAGTACTTC.

The chain has TRBV6-1 and TRBJ1-5, with TRBD1 identical over 7 bases. V shed 1 base and J 7 bases; nucleotides not matched to a gene: 4. CDR1 MNHNS and CDR2 SASEGT come from the germline V gene. The CDR3 extends over 14 amino acids. CDR3 sequence: CASSEDRGRQPQHF. CDR3 nucleotide sequence: TGTGCCAGCAGTGAAGACAGGGGAAGGCAGCCCCAGCATTTT.

The chain uses TRBV6-1 and TRBJ1-5; TRBD1 matches at 8 bases. Trimming removed 0 bases from V and 1 base from J; junction bases left unmatched: 11. The CDR3 is 19 amino acids. CDR1 is MNHNS, CDR2 SASEGT, per germline. The CDR3 protein is CASSEAQTGVGWSNQPQHF. The CDR3 coding sequence is TGTGCCAGCAGTGAAGCCCAGACAGGGGTCGGGTGGAGCAATCAGCCCCAGCATTTT.

This chain links TRBV7-2 with TRBJ2-5; TRBD1 might be the D (6 bases). The CDR3 is 15 amino acids. The V and J ends lost 5 bases and 5 bases respectively, with 18 bases between them. Germline V lookup: CDR1 SGHTA, CDR2 FQGNSA. CDR3 bases: TGTGCCAGCAGCCCAGTGCAGGGGAGAGGGGAGACCCAGTACTTC. This encodes CASSPVQGRGETQYF. The full variable domain, in which reference TRBV7-2 and TRBJ2-5 provide the parts outside the CDR3, is GAGVSQSPSNKVTEKGKDVELRCDPISGHTALYWYRQSLGQGLEFLIYFQGNSAPDKSGLPSDRFSAERTGGSVSTLTIQRTQQEDSAVYLCASSPVQGRGETQYFGPGTRLLVL.

The DNA of the CDR3 is TGTGCCAGCAGTACCGGGACTAGCGGCCGCAATGAGCAGTTCTTC. Translating gives CASSTGTSGRNEQFF. J is TRBJ2-1 and V is TRBV6-4; 11 nucleotides agree with TRBD2. Germline V lookup: CDR1 MRHNA, CDR2 SNTAGT. The CDR3 sequence is 15 residues long. V shed 5 bases, J shed 6 bases, and the junction held 6 bases outside the gene matches.

The chain carries TRBV6-1 and TRBJ1-1; perhaps TRBD1 as D (5 bases). Deletions cut 5 bases from V and 1 base from J, with 11 bases between. Germline V gene data show CDR1 as MNHNS and CDR2 as SASEGT. The CDR3 is 14 residues long. CDR3 residues: CASSFYGGNTEAFF. As DNA, the CDR3 is TGTGCCAGCAGTTTCTACGGGGGGAACACTGAAGCTTTCTTT.

This clone was counted a few times. The V and J genes are TRBV30 and TRBJ1-2; D remains ambiguous. CDR3 size: 14 residues. Trimming took 1 base from V and 5 from J, leaving 14 bases between them. Looked up from germline, CDR1 is GTSNPN and CDR2 is SVGIG (reference sequence). Written as DNA, the CDR3 is TGTGCCTGGAGTGGGGTCGGGGATTGGTATGGCTACACCTTC. This translates into CAWSGVGDWYGYTF.

This clone was detected a few times. The genes are TRBV5-1 and TRBJ1-5; 9 bases are shared with TRBD1. The germline V gene encodes CDR1 SGHRS and CDR2 YFSETQ. The CDR3 sequence is 15 residues long. J was trimmed by 6 bases and V by 2 bases; bases with no gene match: 6. CDR3 protein: CASSLGDRDSQPQHF. The DNA of the CDR3 is TGCGCCAGCAGCTTAGGGGACAGGGACAGTCAGCCCCAGCATTTT.

The chain employs TRBV6-5 and TRBJ1-3; D gene unclear. The length of the CDR3 is 13 residues. The germline V gene encodes CDR1 MNHEY and CDR2 SVGAGI. Trimming removed 6 bases from V and 1 base from J, with 7 bases in between. The CDR3 region has the DNA TGTGCCAGCAGCCGAGATTCTGGAAACACCATATATTTT. Translation gives CASSRDSGNTIYF.

The V call is TRBV28, the J call TRBJ1-1; D might be TRBD1 (5 bases). The CDR3 has 16 residues. The germline gives CDR1 MDHEN, CDR2 SYDVKM. V lost 2 bases and J lost 0, with 13 bases in between. The CDR3 DNA reads as TGTGCCAGCAGTTTAACCCCCAGGGCCATGAACACTGAAGCTTTCTTT. Encoded protein: CASSLTPRAMNTEAFF.